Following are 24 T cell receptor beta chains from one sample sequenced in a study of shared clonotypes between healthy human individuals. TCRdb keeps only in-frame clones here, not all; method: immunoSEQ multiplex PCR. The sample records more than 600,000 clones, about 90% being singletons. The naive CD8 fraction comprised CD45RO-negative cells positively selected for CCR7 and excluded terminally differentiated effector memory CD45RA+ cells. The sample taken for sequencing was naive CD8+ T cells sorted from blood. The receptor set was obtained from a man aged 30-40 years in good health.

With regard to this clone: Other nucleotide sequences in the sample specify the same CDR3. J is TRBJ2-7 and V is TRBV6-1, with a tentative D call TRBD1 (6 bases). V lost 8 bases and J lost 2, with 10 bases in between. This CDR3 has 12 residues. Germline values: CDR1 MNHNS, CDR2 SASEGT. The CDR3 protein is CASGQPTYEQYF. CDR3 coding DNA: TGTGCCAGCGGACAGCCAACCTACGAGCAGTACTTC.

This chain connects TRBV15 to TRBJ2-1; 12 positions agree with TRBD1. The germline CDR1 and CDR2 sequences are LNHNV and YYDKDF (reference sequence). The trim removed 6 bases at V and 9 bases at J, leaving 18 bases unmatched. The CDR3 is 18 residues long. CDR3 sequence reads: CATRKGGTGGGWLGEQFF. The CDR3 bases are TGTGCCACCAGAAAGGGCGGGACAGGGGGCGGCTGGTTGGGTGAGCAGTTCTTC.

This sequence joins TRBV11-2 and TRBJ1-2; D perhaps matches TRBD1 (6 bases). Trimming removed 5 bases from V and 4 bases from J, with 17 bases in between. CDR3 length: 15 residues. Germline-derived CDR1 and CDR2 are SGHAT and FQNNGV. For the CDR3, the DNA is TGTGCCAGCAGCGAAGGTTATGGGGGCAGCTATGGCTACACCTTC. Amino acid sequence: CASSEGYGGSYGYTF.

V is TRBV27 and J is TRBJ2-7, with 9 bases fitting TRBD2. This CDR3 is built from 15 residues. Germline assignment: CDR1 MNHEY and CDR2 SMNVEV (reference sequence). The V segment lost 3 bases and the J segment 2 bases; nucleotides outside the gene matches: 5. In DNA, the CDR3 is TGTGCCAGCAGTTTTCTACTAGCGGGCCCCTACGAGCAGTACTTC. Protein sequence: CASSFLLAGPYEQYF.

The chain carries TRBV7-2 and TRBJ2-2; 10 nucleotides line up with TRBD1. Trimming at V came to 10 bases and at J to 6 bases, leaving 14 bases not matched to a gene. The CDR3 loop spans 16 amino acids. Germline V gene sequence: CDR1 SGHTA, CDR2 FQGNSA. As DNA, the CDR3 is TGTGCCACCCAGCTTTATGAGACAGGGGGCCCCGGGGAGCTGTTTTTT. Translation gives CATQLYETGGPGELFF.

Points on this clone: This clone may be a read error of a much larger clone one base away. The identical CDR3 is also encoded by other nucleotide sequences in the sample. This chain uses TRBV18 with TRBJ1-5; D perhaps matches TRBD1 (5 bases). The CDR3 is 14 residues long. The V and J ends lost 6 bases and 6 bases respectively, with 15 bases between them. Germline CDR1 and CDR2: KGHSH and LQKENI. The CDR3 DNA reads TGTGCCAGCTCGCCGCAACAACAGGCTCAGCCCCAGCATTTT. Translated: CASSPQQQAQPQHF.

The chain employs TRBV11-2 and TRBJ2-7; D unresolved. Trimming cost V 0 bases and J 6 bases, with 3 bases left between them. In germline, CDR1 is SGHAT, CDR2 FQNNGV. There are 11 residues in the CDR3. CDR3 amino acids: CASSLDLEQYF. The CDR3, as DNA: TGTGCCAGCAGCTTAGATCTCGAGCAGTACTTC.

This CDR3 reads CASSPYPGVTRESRAKNIQYF. The CDR3 region has the DNA TGTGCCAGCTCACCGTACCCTGGGGTAACGCGGGAGTCACGGGCCAAAAACATTCAGTACTTC. The rearrangement uses TRBV18 and TRBJ2-4; 7 positions agree with TRBD2. The CDR3 loop spans 21 amino acids. The trim removed 3 bases at V and 1 base at J, leaving 21 bases unmatched. The germline gives CDR1 KGHSH, CDR2 LQKENI.

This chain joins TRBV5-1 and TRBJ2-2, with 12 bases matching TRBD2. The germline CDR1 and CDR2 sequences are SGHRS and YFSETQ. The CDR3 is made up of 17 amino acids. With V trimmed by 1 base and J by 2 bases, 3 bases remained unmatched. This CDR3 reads CASSLPSGRANTGELFF. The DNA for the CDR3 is TGCGCCAGCAGCTTGCCTAGCGGGAGGGCCAACACCGGGGAGCTGTTTTTT.

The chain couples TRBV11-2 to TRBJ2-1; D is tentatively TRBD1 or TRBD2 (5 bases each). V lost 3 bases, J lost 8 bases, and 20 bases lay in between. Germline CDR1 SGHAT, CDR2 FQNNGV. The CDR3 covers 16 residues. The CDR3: CASSLPWGQARDEQFF. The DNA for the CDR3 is TGTGCCAGCAGCTTGCCGTGGGGCCAGGCGAGGGATGAGCAGTTCTTC. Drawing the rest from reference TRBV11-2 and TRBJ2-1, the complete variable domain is EAGVAQSPRYKIIEKRQSVAFWCNPISGHATLYWYQQILGQGPKLLIQFQNNGVVDDSQLPKDRFSAERLKGVDSTLKIQPAKLEDSAVYLCASSLPWGQARDEQFFGPGTRLTVL.

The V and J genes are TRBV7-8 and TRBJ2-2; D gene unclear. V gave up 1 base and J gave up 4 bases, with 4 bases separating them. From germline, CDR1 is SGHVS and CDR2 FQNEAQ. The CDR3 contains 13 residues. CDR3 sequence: CASSLDSTGELFF. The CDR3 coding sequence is TGTGCCAGCAGCTTAGACAGCACCGGGGAGCTGTTTTTT.

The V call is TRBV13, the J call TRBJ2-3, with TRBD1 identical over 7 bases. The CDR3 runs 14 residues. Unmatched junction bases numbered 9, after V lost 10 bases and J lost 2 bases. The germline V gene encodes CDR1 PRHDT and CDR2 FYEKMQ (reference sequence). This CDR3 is CAIEEGALTDTQYF. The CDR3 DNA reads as TGTGCCATCGAAGAGGGGGCCCTCACAGATACGCAGTATTTT.

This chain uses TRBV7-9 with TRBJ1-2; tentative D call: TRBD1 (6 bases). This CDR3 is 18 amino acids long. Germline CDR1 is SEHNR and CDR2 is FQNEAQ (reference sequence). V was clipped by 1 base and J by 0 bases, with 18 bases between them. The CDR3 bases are TGTGCCAGCAGCTTAGGATGGGGCGGGGACATCGCTAACTATGGCTACACCTTC. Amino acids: CASSLGWGGDIANYGYTF.

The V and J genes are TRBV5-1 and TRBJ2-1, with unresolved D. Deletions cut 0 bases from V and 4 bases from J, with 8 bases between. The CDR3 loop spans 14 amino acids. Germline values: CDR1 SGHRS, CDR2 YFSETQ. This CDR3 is CASSLGLGYNEQFF. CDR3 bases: TGCGCCAGCAGCTTGGGCCTTGGGTACAATGAGCAGTTCTTC.

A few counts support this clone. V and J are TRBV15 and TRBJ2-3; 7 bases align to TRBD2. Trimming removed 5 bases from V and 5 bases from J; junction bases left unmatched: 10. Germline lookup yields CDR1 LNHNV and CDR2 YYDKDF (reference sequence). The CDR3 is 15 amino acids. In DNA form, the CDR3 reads TGTGCCACCAGCGGGGGACTAAACATTGGAGATACGCAGTATTTT. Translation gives CATSGGLNIGDTQYF.

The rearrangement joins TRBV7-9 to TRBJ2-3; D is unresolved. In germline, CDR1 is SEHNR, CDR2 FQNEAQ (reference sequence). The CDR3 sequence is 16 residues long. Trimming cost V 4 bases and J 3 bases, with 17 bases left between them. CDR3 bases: TGTGCCAGCAGCTCCCCGTCCACTGTGAGGACAGATACGCAGTATTTT. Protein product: CASSSPSTVRTDTQYF.

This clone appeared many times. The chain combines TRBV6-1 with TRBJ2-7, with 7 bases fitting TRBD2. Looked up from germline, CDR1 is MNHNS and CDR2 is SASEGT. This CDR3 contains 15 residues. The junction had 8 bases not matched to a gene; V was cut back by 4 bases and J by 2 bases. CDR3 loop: CASSVSRETPYEQYF. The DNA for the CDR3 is TGTGCCAGCAGTGTCTCGCGGGAGACACCCTACGAGCAGTACTTC.

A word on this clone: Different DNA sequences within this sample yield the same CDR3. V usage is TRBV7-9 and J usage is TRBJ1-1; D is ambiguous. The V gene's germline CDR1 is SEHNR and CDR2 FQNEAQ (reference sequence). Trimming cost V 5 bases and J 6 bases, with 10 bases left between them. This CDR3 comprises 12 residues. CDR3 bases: TGTGCCAGCAGCCTCGGTGGGGCTGAAGCTTTCTTT. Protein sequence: CASSLGGAEAFF.

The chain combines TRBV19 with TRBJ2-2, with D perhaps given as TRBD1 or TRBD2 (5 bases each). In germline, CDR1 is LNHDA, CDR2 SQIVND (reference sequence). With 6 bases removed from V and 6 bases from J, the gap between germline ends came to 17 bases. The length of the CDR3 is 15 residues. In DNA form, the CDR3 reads TGTGCCAGTAGCCACAAGGGGAGTCGGGCCGGGGAGCTGTTTTTT. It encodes CASSHKGSRAGELFF.

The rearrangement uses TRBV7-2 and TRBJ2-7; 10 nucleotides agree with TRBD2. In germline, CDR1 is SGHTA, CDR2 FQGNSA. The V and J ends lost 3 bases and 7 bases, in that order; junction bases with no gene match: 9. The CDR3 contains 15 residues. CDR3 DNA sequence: TGTGCCAGCAGCTTCCTCAGCGGGAGGGCTGGGGAGCAGTACTTC. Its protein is CASSFLSGRAGEQYF.

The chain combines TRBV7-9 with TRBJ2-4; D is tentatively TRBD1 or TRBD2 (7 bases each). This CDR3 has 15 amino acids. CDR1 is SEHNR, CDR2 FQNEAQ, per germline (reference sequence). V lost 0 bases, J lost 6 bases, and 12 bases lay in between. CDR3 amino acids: CASSLAQGGSNIQYF. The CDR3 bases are TGTGCCAGCAGCTTAGCGCAGGGGGGGTCAAACATTCAGTACTTC.

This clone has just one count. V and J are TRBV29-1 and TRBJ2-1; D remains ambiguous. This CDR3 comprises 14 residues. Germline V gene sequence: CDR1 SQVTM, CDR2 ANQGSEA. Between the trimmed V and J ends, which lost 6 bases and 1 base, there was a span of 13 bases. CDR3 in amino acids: CSVKDHRSYNEQFF. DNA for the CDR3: TGCAGCGTGAAGGACCACCGGTCCTACAATGAGCAGTTCTTC.

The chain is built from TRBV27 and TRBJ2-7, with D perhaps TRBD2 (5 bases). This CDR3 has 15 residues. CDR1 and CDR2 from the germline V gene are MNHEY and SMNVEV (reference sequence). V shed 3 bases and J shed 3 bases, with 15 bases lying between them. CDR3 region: CASSFGAGPHYEQYF. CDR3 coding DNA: TGTGCCAGCAGTTTCGGCGCGGGCCCCCACTACGAGCAGTACTTC.

Here the CDR3 DNA reads TGTGCCAGCAGCCCCCGTGGGGGGTCGGAGCAGTACTTC. It yields the protein CASSPRGGSEQYF. J is TRBJ2-7 and V is TRBV7-9; tentatively, D is TRBD2 (6 bases). The CDR3 is made up of 13 amino acids. Trimming pared 5 bases from V and 7 bases from J, leaving 15 bases between. Germline assignment: CDR1 SEHNR and CDR2 FQNEAQ (reference sequence).